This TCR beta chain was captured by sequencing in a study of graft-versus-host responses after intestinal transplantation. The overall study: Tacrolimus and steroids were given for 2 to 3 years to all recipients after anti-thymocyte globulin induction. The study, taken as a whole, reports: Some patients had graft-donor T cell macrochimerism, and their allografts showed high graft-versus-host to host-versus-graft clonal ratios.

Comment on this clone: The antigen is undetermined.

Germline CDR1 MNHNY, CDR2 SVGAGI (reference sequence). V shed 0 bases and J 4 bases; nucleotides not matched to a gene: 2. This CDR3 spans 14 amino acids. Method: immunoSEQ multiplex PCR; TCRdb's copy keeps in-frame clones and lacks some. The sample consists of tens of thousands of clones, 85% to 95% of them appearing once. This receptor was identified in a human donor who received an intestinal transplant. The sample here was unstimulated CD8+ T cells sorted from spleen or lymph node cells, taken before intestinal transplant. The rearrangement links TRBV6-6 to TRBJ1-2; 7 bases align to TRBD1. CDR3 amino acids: CASSYSGGTYGYTF. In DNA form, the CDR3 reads TGTGCCAGCAGTTACTCAGGGGGCACCTATGGCTACACCTTC.